Below are 10 T cell receptor beta chains sequenced from a single sample in a study of cytomegalovirus exposure and HLA in healthy donors. Use of 60 Vbeta and 13 Jbeta primers characterized the PCR. Profiling relied on immunoSEQ multiplex PCR, and the TCRdb table lists in-frame clones only, not all of them. The sample holds some 190,000 clones, 79% seen once. Sequenced: PBMCs. All receptors derive from a woman between 18 and 29 years old in good health and CMV-seronegative.

About this clone itself: A read error may produce the germline difference seen at one junction end. The chain recombines TRBV29-1 with TRBJ2-2, with D tentatively TRBD1 (5 bases). The CDR3 spans 14 residues. The germline V gene encodes CDR1 SQVTM and CDR2 ANQGSEA. The CDR3 here is CSVNFRDNTEELFF. CDR3 in DNA: TGCAGCGTAAACTTCAGGGATAACACCGAGGAGCTGTTTTTT.

The CDR3 DNA follows: TGTGCCAGCAGTACCGGTGGGACTTTAAGCGAGCAGTACTTC. The encoded protein is CASSTGGTLSEQYF. V and J are TRBV6-5 and TRBJ2-5; D may be TRBD2 (6 bases). The end of the DNA aligns better with TRBJ2-7, so the J call may be wrong. The CDR3 consists of 14 residues. CDR1 and CDR2 from the germline V gene are MNHEY and SVGAGI.

The chain combines TRBV9 with TRBJ1-6; 9 positions match TRBD1. The ends lost 3 bases at V and 7 bases at J; junction bases unmatched: 5. Per germline, CDR1 SGDLS and CDR2 YYNGEE. CDR3 length: 15 residues. The CDR3 DNA reads as TGTGCCAGCAGCGGTAGACAGGGGGACAATTCACCCCTCCACTTT. This sequence encodes CASSGRQGDNSPLHF.

This clone was observed a few times. The rearrangement uses TRBV7-2 and TRBJ1-6, with 8 bases lining up with TRBD1. Germline CDR1 is SGHTA and CDR2 is FQGNSA. V shed 5 bases and J 10 bases; nucleotides not matched to a gene: 7. The CDR3 covers 14 residues. DNA of the CDR3: TGTGCCAGCAGCCAGGACAGGGACTCCTCACCCCTCCACTTT. Translated: CASSQDRDSSPLHF.

V usage is TRBV6-1 and J usage is TRBJ2-1, with 15 positions matching TRBD2. This CDR3 has 15 amino acids. The V gene end was trimmed by 6 bases and the J gene end by 4 bases; junction bases not matched to a gene: 1. Germline CDR1 reads MNHNS; CDR2 reads SASEGT. The DNA of the CDR3 is TGTGCCAGCAGCGGACTAGCGGGGGGGTACAATGAGCAGTTCTTC. It encodes CASSGLAGGYNEQFF.

The CDR3 bases are TGTGCCAGCAGCTTAGATGGACAGAAGAACACTGAAGCTTTCTTT. Residues: CASSLDGQKNTEAFF. This chain connects TRBV7-8 to TRBJ1-1; D is perhaps TRBD1 (6 bases). Trimming pared 1 base from V and 1 base from J, leaving 10 bases between. Germline V gives CDR1 SGHVS, CDR2 FQNEAQ. The CDR3 loop spans 15 amino acids.

This rearrangement joins TRBV7-6 to TRBJ2-7, with TRBD1 matching 9 bases. The CDR3 consists of 17 residues. The J segment lost 1 base and the V segment lost 5 bases, leaving 12 bases of the junction unmatched. The V gene's germline CDR1 is SGHVS and CDR2 FNYEAQ. The CDR3 region is CASSPTAGQGTSYEQYF. The DNA of the CDR3 is TGTGCCAGCAGCCCTACTGCTGGACAGGGGACGTCCTACGAGCAGTACTTC.

This clone was recorded only once. The chain is built from TRBV19 and TRBJ2-2, with 9 bases matching TRBD2. CDR1 is LNHDA, CDR2 SQIVND, per germline (reference sequence). The J segment lost 8 bases and the V segment lost 11 bases, leaving 12 bases of the junction unmatched. CDR3 length: 14 amino acids. The CDR3 DNA reads TGTGCCGGGAGGACTAGCGCCCAAAGGGGGGAGCTGTTTTTT. This sequence encodes CAGRTSAQRGELFF.

The chain combines TRBV18 with TRBJ1-2; TRBD1 might be the D (6 bases). Germline V gene lookup returns CDR1 KGHSH and CDR2 LQKENI. V was cut by 3 bases and J by 2 bases, with 7 bases left in between. The CDR3 covers 13 residues. DNA for the CDR3: TGTGCCAGCTCACCGGACAGCAACTATGGCTACACCTTC. The encoded protein is CASSPDSNYGYTF.

This sequence joins TRBV28 and TRBJ1-4; 8 nucleotides align to TRBD1. Per the germline V gene, CDR1 is MDHEN and CDR2 is SYDVKM. V dropped 5 bases and J dropped 1; count of bases not matched to a gene: 9. CDR3 size: 17 residues. CDR3 bases: TGTGCCAGCAGTCAGTACCAGGGGGCAGGAACTAATGAAAAACTGTTTTTT. Translating gives CASSQYQGAGTNEKLFF.